This TCR beta chain is drawn from a study of shared clonotypes between healthy human individuals. Regarding the study as a whole: Relative to their counterparts shared across all four donors, non-shared clonotypes exhibited diminished generation probabilities.

The method was immunoSEQ multiplex PCR; TCRdb's version includes in-frame clones alone and lacks a portion of them. The profile shows roughly 2 million clones, about 95% of them singletons. Concerning this clone: No antigen is known for it.

It was CD45RO-negative cells, positively selected for CCR7, that made up naive CD8 cells, with terminally differentiated effector memory CD45RA+ cells excluded. The CDR3 consists of 14 residues. V was pared by 5 bases and J by 5 bases, with 8 bases of the junction left unmatched. Germline V CDR1 and CDR2: SEHNR, FQNEAQ (reference sequence). Sequencing was done on a sample of naive CD8+ T cells sorted from blood. This chain joins TRBV7-9 and TRBJ2-5; 7 bases line up with TRBD2. This receptor was identified in a man aged 18 to 29 in good health. The CDR3 loop is CASSQEPSGETQYF. CDR3 in DNA: TGTGCCAGCAGCCAAGAGCCTAGCGGCGAGACCCAGTACTTC.